Given below is one TCR beta chain in context. This CDR3 is 11 amino acids long. Trimming left V 6 bases short and J 4 bases short, with 5 bases between. Germline values: CDR1 LNHNV, CDR2 YYDKDF (reference sequence). This sample was taken from a study of early stage breast cancer tumors. Some clones are missing from TCRdb's copy, which holds only in-frame ones; the method was immunoSEQ multiplex PCR. The data contain about 28,000 clones, 80% of them seen just once; the ten biggest clones take up approximately 11%. The chain recombines TRBV15 with TRBJ2-3; D possibly corresponds to TRBD1 (5 bases). The sequence came from a person aged 60 to 70 with breast cancer. The sample comprised blood. Here the CDR3 reads CATRGADTQYF. The CDR3, as DNA: TGTGCCACCAGAGGGGCAGATACGCAGTATTTT.